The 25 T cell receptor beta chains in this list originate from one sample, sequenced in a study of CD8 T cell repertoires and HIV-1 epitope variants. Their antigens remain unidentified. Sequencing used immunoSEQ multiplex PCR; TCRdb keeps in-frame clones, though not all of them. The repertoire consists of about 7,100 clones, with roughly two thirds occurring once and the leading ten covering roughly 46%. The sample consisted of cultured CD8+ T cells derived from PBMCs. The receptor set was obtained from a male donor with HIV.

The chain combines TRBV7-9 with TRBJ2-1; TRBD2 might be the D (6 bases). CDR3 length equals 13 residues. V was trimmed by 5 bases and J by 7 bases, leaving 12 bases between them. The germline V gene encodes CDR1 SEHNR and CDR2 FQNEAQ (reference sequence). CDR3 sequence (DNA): TGTGCCAGCAGCCACGGGACTGAGAATGAGCAGTTCTTC. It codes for CASSHGTENEQFF.

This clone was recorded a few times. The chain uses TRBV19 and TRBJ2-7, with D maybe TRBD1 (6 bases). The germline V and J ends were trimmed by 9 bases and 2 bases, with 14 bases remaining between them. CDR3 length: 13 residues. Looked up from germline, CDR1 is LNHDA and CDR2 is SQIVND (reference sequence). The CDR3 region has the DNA TGTGCCAGCCAGGACAGCCGAGCCTACGAGCAGTACTTC. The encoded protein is CASQDSRAYEQYF.

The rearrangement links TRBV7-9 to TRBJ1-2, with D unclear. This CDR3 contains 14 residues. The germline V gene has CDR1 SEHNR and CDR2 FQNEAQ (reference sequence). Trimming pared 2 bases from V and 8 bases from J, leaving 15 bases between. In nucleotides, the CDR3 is TGTGCCAGCAGCTTAATCGCTATCGCTGGGGGCTACACCTTC. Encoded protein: CASSLIAIAGGYTF. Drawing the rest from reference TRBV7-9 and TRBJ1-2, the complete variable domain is DTGVSQNPRHKITKRGQNVTFRCDPISEHNRLYWYRQTLGQGPEFLTYFQNEAQLEKSRLLSDRFSAERPKGSFSTLEIQRTEQGDSAMYLCASSLIAIAGGYTFGSGTRLTVV.

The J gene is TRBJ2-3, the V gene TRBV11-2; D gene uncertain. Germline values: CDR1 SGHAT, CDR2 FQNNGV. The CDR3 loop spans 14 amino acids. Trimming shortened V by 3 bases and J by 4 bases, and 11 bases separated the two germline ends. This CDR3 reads CASSFSPLSDTQYF. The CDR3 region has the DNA TGTGCCAGCAGCTTCTCACCCCTCTCAGATACGCAGTATTTT. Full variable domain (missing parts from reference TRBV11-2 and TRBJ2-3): EAGVAQSPRYKIIEKRQSVAFWCNPISGHATLYWYQQILGQGPKLLIQFQNNGVVDDSQLPKDRFSAERLKGVDSTLKIQPAKLEDSAVYLCASSFSPLSDTQYFGPGTRLTVL.

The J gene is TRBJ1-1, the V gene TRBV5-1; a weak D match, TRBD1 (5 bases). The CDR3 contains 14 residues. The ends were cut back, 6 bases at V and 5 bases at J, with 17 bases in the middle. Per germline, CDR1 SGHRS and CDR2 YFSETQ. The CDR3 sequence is CASKYDGTGTEAFF. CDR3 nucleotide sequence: TGCGCCAGCAAGTATGACGGGACTGGGACTGAAGCTTTCTTT.

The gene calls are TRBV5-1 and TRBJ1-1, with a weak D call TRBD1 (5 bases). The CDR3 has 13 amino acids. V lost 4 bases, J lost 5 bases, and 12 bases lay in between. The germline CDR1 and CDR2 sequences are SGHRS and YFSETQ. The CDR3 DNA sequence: TGCGCCAGCAGCCCCTTGGAGGGGACTGAAGCTTTCTTT. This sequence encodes CASSPLEGTEAFF.

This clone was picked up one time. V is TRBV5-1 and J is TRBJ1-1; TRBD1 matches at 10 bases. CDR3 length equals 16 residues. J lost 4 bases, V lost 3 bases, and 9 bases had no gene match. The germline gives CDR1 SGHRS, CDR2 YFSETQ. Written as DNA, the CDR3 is TGCGCCAGCAGCTCATCGACAGGGGGCGGGAGCACTGAAGCTTTCTTT. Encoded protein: CASSSSTGGGSTEAFF.

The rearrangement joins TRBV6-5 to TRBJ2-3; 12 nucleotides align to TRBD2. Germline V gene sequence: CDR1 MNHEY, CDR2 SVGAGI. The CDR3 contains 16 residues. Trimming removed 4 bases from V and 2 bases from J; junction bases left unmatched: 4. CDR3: CASSSWTSGDTDTQYF. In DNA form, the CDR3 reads TGTGCCAGCAGTTCCTGGACTAGCGGGGACACAGATACGCAGTATTTT.

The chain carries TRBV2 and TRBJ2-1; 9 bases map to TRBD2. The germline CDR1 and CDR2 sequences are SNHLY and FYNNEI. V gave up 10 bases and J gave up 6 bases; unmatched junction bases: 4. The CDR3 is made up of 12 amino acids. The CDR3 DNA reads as TGTGCCACTGGACTAGCGCGCAATGAGCAGTTCTTC. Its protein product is CATGLARNEQFF.

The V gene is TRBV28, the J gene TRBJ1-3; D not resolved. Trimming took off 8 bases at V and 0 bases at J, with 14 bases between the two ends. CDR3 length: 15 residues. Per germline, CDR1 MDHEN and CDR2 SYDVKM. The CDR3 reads CASSWRVISGNTIYF. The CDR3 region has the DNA TGTGCCAGCTCGTGGAGGGTGATCTCTGGAAACACCATATATTTT.

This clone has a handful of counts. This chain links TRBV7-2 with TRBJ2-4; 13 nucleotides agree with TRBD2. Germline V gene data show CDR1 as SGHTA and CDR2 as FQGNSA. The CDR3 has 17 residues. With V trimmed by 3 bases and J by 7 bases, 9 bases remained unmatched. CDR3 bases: TGTGCCAGCAGCTTGCCGGGACTAGCGGGATCGGGGAACATTCAGTACTTC. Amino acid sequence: CASSLPGLAGSGNIQYF.

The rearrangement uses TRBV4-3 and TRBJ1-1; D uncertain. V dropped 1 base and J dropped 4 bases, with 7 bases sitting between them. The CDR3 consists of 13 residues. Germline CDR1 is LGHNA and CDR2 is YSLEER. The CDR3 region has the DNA TGCGCCAGCAGCCAAGGAAGAGGCACTGAAGCTTTCTTT. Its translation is CASSQGRGTEAFF.

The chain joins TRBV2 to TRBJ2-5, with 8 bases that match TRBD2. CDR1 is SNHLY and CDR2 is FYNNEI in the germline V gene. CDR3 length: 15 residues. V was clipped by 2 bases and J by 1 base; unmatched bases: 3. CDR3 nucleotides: TGTGCCAGCAGTGAATTGGGGACTAGCCAAGAGACCCAGTACTTC. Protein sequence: CASSELGTSQETQYF. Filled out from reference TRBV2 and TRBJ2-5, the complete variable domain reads EPEVTQTPSHQVTQMGQEVILRCVPISNHLYFYWYRQILGQKVEFLVSFYNNEISEKSEIFDDQFSVERPDGSNFTLKIRSTKLEDSAMYFCASSELGTSQETQYFGPGTRLLVL.

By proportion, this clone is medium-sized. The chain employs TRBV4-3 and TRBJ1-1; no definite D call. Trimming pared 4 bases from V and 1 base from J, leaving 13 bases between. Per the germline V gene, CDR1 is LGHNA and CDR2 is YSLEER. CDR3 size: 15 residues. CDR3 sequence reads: CASSREQNQNTEAFF. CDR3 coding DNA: TGCGCCAGCAGCCGGGAACAGAACCAGAACACTGAAGCTTTCTTT.

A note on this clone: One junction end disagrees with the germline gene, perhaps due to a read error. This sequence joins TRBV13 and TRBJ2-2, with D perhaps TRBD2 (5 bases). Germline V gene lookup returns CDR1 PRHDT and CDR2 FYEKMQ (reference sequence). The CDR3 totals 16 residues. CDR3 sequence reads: CASSLGLLEATGKLFF. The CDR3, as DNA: TGTGCCAGCAGCTTAGGGTTGCTAGAGGCCACCGGGAAGCTGTTTTTT.

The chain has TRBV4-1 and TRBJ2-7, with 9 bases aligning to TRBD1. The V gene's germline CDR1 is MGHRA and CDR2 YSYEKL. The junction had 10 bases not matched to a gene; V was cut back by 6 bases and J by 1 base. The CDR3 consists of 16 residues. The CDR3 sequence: CASRSGPGQGSYEQYF. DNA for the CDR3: TGCGCCAGCAGGTCGGGGCCGGGACAGGGTTCCTACGAGCAGTACTTC.

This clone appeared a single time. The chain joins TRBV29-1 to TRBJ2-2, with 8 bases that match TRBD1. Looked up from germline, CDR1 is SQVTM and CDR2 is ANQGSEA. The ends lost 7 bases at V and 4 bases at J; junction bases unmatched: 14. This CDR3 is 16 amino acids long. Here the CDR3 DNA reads TGCAGCGCTAGCTCTCCTACAGGGGGTCGCACCGGGGAGCTGTTTTTT. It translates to CSASSPTGGRTGELFF.

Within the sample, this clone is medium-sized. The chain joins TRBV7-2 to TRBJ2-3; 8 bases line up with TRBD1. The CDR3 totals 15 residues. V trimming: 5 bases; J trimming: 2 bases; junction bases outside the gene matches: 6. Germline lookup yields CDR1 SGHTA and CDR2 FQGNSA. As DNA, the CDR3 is TGTGCCAGCAGCCCAGGACAGGGCAACACAGATACGCAGTATTTT. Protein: CASSPGQGNTDTQYF.

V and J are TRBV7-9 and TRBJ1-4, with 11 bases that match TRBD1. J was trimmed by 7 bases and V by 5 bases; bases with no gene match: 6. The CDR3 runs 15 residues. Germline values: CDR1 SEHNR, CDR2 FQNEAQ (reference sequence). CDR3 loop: CASSLIGQGAEKLFF. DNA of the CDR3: TGTGCCAGCAGCCTAATTGGACAGGGGGCTGAAAAACTGTTTTTT.

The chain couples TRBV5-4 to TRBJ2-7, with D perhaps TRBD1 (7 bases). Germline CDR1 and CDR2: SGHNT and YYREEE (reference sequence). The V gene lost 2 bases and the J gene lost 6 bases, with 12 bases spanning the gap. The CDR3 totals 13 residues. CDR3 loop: CASSFQGGSEQYF. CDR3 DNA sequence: TGTGCCAGCAGCTTCCAGGGGGGATCCGAGCAGTACTTC.

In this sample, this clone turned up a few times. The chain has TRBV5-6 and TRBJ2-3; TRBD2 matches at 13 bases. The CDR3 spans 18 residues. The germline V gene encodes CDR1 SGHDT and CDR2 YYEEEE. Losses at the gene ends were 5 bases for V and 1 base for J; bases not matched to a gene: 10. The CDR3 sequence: CASSAGLAGAWGTDTQYF. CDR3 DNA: TGTGCCAGCAGTGCTGGACTAGCGGGAGCGTGGGGCACAGATACGCAGTATTTT.

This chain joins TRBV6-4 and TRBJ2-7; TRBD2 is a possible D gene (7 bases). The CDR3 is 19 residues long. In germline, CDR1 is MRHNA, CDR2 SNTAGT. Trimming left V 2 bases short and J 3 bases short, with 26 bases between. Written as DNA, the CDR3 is TGTGCCAGCAGTGACGGTTTTCCCCCCCCCGGGGGGCAACTCTACGAGCAGTACTTC. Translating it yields CASSDGFPPPGGQLYEQYF.

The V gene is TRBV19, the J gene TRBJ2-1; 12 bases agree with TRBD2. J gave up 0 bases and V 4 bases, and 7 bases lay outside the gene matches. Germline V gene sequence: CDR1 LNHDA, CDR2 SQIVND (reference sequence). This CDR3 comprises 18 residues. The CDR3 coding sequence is TGTGCCAGTAGTACCCGAGGACTAGCGGGGAGCTCCTACAATGAGCAGTTCTTC. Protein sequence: CASSTRGLAGSSYNEQFF.

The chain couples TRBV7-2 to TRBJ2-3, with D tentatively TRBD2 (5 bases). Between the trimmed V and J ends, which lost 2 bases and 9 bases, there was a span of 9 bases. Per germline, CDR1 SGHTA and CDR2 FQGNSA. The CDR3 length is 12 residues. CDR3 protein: CASSLLAYTQYF. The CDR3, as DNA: TGTGCCAGCAGCTTACTAGCATACACGCAGTATTTT.

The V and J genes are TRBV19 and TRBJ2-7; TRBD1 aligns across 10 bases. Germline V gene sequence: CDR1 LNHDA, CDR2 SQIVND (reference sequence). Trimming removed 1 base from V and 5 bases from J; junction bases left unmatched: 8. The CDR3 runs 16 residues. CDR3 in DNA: TGTGCCAGTAGTATAGCTCCGGGACAGGGGACCCACGAGCAGTACTTC. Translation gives CASSIAPGQGTHEQYF.